The 21 T cell receptor beta chains in this list originate from one sample, sequenced in a study of blood T cell repertoires in COVID-19. Here immunoSEQ multiplex PCR was the method, and the copy in TCRdb shows in-frame clones only, minus some. Here the sample spans about 65,000 clones, approximately 93% being singletons. Sequenced input: peripheral blood. The receptors derive from a man in his 70s with active COVID-19.

A few counts support this clone. The CDR3 protein is CATSYRGDNSPLHF. In nucleotides, the CDR3 is TGTGCCACCTCATACAGGGGTGATAATTCACCCCTCCACTTT. The V call is TRBV19, the J call TRBJ1-6, with TRBD1 matching over 7 bases. With V trimmed by 10 bases and J by 5 bases, 8 bases remained unmatched. The germline V gene has CDR1 LNHDA and CDR2 SQIVND (reference sequence). This CDR3 spans 14 amino acids. Together with reference TRBV19 and TRBJ1-6, the CDR3 gives the full variable domain: DGGITQSPKYLFRKEGQNVTLSCEQNLNHDAMYWYRQDPGQGLRLIYYSQIVNDFQKGDIAEGYSVSREKKESFPLTVTSAQKNPTAFYLCATSYRGDNSPLHFGNGTRLTVT.

The gene calls are TRBV5-1 and TRBJ1-1; 10 bases line up with TRBD1. V lost 0 bases and J lost 4; bases outside the gene matches: 6. The CDR3 length is 16 residues. CDR1 and CDR2 from the germline V gene are SGHRS and YFSETQ. This CDR3 is CASSLGTGGLGTEAFF. The CDR3 DNA sequence: TGCGCCAGCAGCTTGGGGACAGGGGGTTTAGGCACTGAAGCTTTCTTT.

CDR3 residues: CASSPSGANVLTF. DNA of the CDR3: TGTGCCAGCAGCCCCAGTGGGGCCAACGTCCTGACTTTC. The chain is built from TRBV3-1 (or the pseudogene TRBV3-2) and TRBJ2-6; no firm D call. Germline-derived CDR1 and CDR2 are LGHDT and YNNKEL (reference sequence). CDR3 length: 13 amino acids. V was trimmed by 4 bases and J by 3 bases, leaving 4 bases between them.

The chain uses TRBV9 and TRBJ2-3, with 9 bases aligning to TRBD2. This CDR3 has 14 amino acids. Unmatched junction bases numbered 5, after V lost 6 bases and J lost 3 bases. Germline CDR1 reads SGDLS; CDR2 reads YYNGEE. Written as DNA, the CDR3 is TGTGCCAGCACTGTGGGACTAGCAACAGATACGCAGTATTTT. This sequence encodes CASTVGLATDTQYF.

This rearrangement joins TRBV3-1 (or the pseudogene TRBV3-2) to TRBJ2-7; TRBD2 matches 13 bases. CDR1 LGHDT and CDR2 YNNKEL come from the germline V gene (reference sequence). The CDR3 is 15 residues long. The junction had 6 bases not matched to a gene; V was cut back by 5 bases and J by 5 bases. The CDR3 nucleotides read TGTGCCAGCAGCTACATGACTAGCGGGGGGAACGAGCAGTACTTC. This gives the protein CASSYMTSGGNEQYF.

This rearrangement joins TRBV3-1 (or the pseudogene TRBV3-2) to TRBJ2-1; possibly TRBD1 for D (7 bases). The length of the CDR3 is 15 residues. CDR1 and CDR2 (germline): LGHDT, YNNKEL (reference sequence). V was pared by 4 bases and J by 7 bases, with 17 bases between. The CDR3 DNA reads as TGTGCCAGCAGCCTCTCAGGGGGGCGCTGGAATGAGCAGTTCTTC. Amino acid sequence: CASSLSGGRWNEQFF.

The chain couples TRBV7-9 to TRBJ2-2; a possible D gene is TRBD1 (6 bases). CDR1 is SEHNR and CDR2 is FQNEAQ in the germline V gene (reference sequence). The CDR3 length is 15 residues. V dropped 4 bases and J dropped 1 base, with 10 bases sitting between them. CDR3 loop: CASSSDRRNTGELFF. CDR3 nucleotide sequence: TGTGCCAGCAGCTCCGACAGGAGGAACACCGGGGAGCTGTTTTTT.

V is TRBV18 and J is TRBJ1-1; unclear D gene. With 3 bases removed from V and 1 base from J, the gap between germline ends came to 6 bases. Germline assignment: CDR1 KGHSH and CDR2 LQKENI. The CDR3 covers 13 residues. CDR3 sequence reads: CASSPGTNTEAFF. The DNA of the CDR3 is TGTGCCAGCTCACCGGGCACGAACACTGAAGCTTTCTTT.

This clone was found a few times. J is TRBJ1-1 and V is TRBV7-9, with 7 bases aligning to TRBD1. Germline V gene lookup returns CDR1 SEHNR and CDR2 FQNEAQ (reference sequence). The CDR3 has 14 amino acids. After removal of 4 bases from V and 2 bases from J, the junction contained 4 bases not matched to a gene. As DNA, the CDR3 is TGTGCCAGCAGCTACGGGACAGCAAACACTGAAGCTTTCTTT. This codes for CASSYGTANTEAFF.

V gene TRBV5-3 combines with J gene TRBJ1-2; D possibly corresponds to TRBD1 (5 bases). TRBV5-3 qualifies as an ORF whose function is uncertain. V lost 0 bases and J lost 1, with 7 bases in between. The CDR3 is 14 residues long. The CDR3 nucleotides are TGTGCCAGAAGCTTGGCCGACAGTAACTATGGCTACACCTTC. Its translation: CARSLADSNYGYTF.

V gene TRBV6-1 combines with J gene TRBJ2-1; 14 bases are a match to TRBD2. The germline gives CDR1 MNHNS, CDR2 SASEGT. This CDR3 contains 16 residues. The V segment lost 4 bases and the J segment 7 bases; nucleotides outside the gene matches: 6. CDR3 in DNA: TGTGCCAGCAGTGGTATGGGACTAGCGGGGGAAAATGAGCAGTTCTTC. This gives the protein CASSGMGLAGENEQFF.

V and J are TRBV18 and TRBJ2-5, with a weak D call TRBD2 (5 bases). In germline, CDR1 is KGHSH, CDR2 LQKENI. This CDR3 is built from 17 residues. The V and J ends lost 3 bases and 0 bases respectively, with 17 bases between them. The CDR3 reads CASSPTPLAPNQETQYF. DNA of the CDR3: TGTGCCAGCTCACCCACTCCTTTAGCGCCTAACCAAGAGACCCAGTACTTC.

V and J are TRBV2 and TRBJ1-1; D gene uncertain. There are 13 residues in the CDR3. Germline lookup yields CDR1 SNHLY and CDR2 FYNNEI. V was clipped by 6 bases and J by 4 bases, with 12 bases between them. CDR3 region: CASRRGSPTEAFF. The CDR3 coding sequence is TGTGCCAGCAGGCGCGGGAGTCCCACTGAAGCTTTCTTT.

The CDR3, as DNA: TGTGCCAGCAGCTTAGTGGCCTCCGCCACCTACGAGCAGTACTTC. Protein product: CASSLVASATYEQYF. This chain uses TRBV11-2 with TRBJ2-7; no reliable D call. Looked up from germline, CDR1 is SGHAT and CDR2 is FQNNGV. This CDR3 has 15 residues. Deletions cut 1 base from V and 2 bases from J, with 12 bases between.

The chain has TRBV29-1 and TRBJ1-1; 11 bases match TRBD1. V gave up 5 bases and J gave up 1 base; unmatched junction bases: 9. Germline V gene lookup returns CDR1 SQVTM and CDR2 ANQGSEA. CDR3 length equals 16 residues. The CDR3 here is CSVSRTGGLKNTEAFF. CDR3 sequence (DNA): TGCAGCGTTTCGAGGACAGGGGGCTTGAAGAACACTGAAGCTTTCTTT.

The chain links TRBV18 to TRBJ1-1, with a tentative D call TRBD1 (6 bases). The CDR3 is 15 residues long. CDR1 and CDR2 from the germline V gene are KGHSH and LQKENI. Between the trimmed V and J ends, which lost 3 bases and 1 base, there was a span of 12 bases. The CDR3: CASSPGGGANTEAFF. In DNA, the CDR3 is TGTGCCAGCTCACCGGGGGGGGGCGCGAACACTGAAGCTTTCTTT.

The chain couples TRBV23-1 to TRBJ2-7, with D possibly called TRBD1 or TRBD2 (5 bases each). Judging by the DNA end, TRBJ2-5 fits better; the J call may be wrong. TRBV23-1 is an ORF, with its function uncertain. The CDR3 totals 12 residues. The CDR3 loop reads CASSRGRETQYF. In DNA form, the CDR3 reads TGCGCCAGCAGTCGGGGACGGGAGACCCAGTACTTC.

The J gene is TRBJ2-3, the V gene TRBV7-3, with 7 bases identical to TRBD1. V trimming: 5 bases; J trimming: 2 bases; junction bases outside the gene matches: 4. This CDR3 contains 14 residues. Germline lookup yields CDR1 SGHTA and CDR2 FQGTGA. The CDR3 loop is CASSPGQFTDTQYF. CDR3 in DNA: TGTGCCAGCAGCCCGGGACAGTTCACAGATACGCAGTATTTT.

The chain recombines TRBV3-1 (or the pseudogene TRBV3-2) with TRBJ1-2; D gene uncertain. The germline V and J ends were trimmed by 3 bases and 4 bases, with 3 bases remaining between them. Germline lookup yields CDR1 LGHDT and CDR2 YNNKEL (reference sequence). This CDR3 region has 11 residues. CDR3 sequence (DNA): TGTGCCAGCAGCCACCGCTATGGCTACACCTTC. Its translation: CASSHRYGYTF.

The J gene is TRBJ2-1, the V gene TRBV5-4; 9 bases align to TRBD1. Germline CDR1 is SGHNT and CDR2 is YYREEE (reference sequence). The CDR3 is 15 residues long. Trimming cost V 0 bases and J 2 bases; bases outside gene matches: 0. CDR3 sequence (DNA): TGTGCCAGCAGCTTGGACAGGGGGCCCTACAATGAGCAGTTCTTC. Translating it yields CASSLDRGPYNEQFF.

V is TRBV4-3 and J is TRBJ2-3; TRBD2 agrees at 9 bases. This CDR3 contains 17 residues. Per the germline V gene, CDR1 is LGHNA and CDR2 is YSLEER. Losses at the gene ends were 0 bases for V and 9 bases for J; bases not matched to a gene: 13. CDR3: CASSQEASRGGGKTQYF. In DNA, the CDR3 is TGCGCCAGCAGCCAAGAGGCCTCGCGGGGGGGAGGGAAAACGCAGTATTTT.